Shown below are 21 T cell receptor beta chains from a single sample sequenced in a study of blood T cell repertoires in COVID-19. Produced via immunoSEQ multiplex PCR; TCRdb's table is partial and in-frame only. The sample lists over 100,000 clones, approximately 81% occurring once. Sequenced sample: peripheral blood. The receptors here all came from a man aged 35 to 55 with acute or convalescent COVID-19.

This clone was seen a handful of times. This chain connects TRBV30 to TRBJ2-7, with 9 bases identical to TRBD1. Germline V CDR1 and CDR2: GTSNPN, SVGIG (reference sequence). This CDR3 has 14 amino acids. V gave up 1 base and J gave up 4 bases; unmatched junction bases: 5. CDR3 nucleotides: TGTGCCTGGAGTGCGGGACAGGGTGGATACGAGCAGTACTTC. It specifies CAWSAGQGGYEQYF.

The gene calls are TRBV4-1 and TRBJ2-7, with 10 bases lining up with TRBD1. With 7 bases clipped from V and 6 bases from J, the junction kept 9 bases outside the gene matches. The CDR3 runs 14 residues. Germline V gene sequence: CDR1 MGHRA, CDR2 YSYEKL. As DNA, the CDR3 is TGCGCCAGCACCTGGGACAGGGGAGTAGGCGAGCAGTACTTC. Residues: CASTWDRGVGEQYF.

The chain is built from TRBV3-1 (or the pseudogene TRBV3-2) and TRBJ2-3; 9 positions agree with TRBD2. The V and J ends lost 6 bases and 3 bases, in that order; junction bases with no gene match: 7. Germline loops: CDR1 LGHDT, CDR2 YNNKEL (reference sequence). The CDR3 length is 15 residues. The DNA for the CDR3 is TGTGCCAGCAGTCCCTGGACTAGCGTTACAGATACGCAGTATTTT. Protein: CASSPWTSVTDTQYF.

This rearrangement joins TRBV19 to TRBJ1-5, with 8 bases fitting TRBD1. V lost 4 bases to trimming and J lost 3 bases; unmatched junction nucleotides: 5. CDR1 is LNHDA and CDR2 is SQIVND in the germline V gene (reference sequence). The CDR3 runs 15 residues. Written as DNA, the CDR3 is TGTGCCAGTAGTACGTGGACAGGGCACAATCAGCCCCAGCATTTT. It codes for CASSTWTGHNQPQHF.

A single count supports this clone. This chain connects TRBV18 to TRBJ2-2; the match to TRBD2 covers 8 bases. Trimming took 2 bases from V and 6 from J; bases not matched to a gene: 5. CDR1 and CDR2 from the germline V gene are KGHSH and LQKENI. The CDR3 is 15 amino acids. Here the CDR3 reads CASSPDAGGSGELFF. The CDR3 region has the DNA TGTGCCAGCTCACCAGATGCGGGAGGATCCGGGGAGCTGTTTTTT.

This clone was counted at least ten times. The V and J genes are TRBV18 and TRBJ2-2, with TRBD2 matching 9 bases. This CDR3 has 17 residues. Germline CDR1 KGHSH, CDR2 LQKENI. The J segment lost 3 bases and the V segment lost 2 bases, leaving 7 bases of the junction unmatched. The chain's CDR3 is CASSPNPGLADTGELFF. The CDR3 DNA reads as TGTGCCAGCTCACCAAACCCGGGACTAGCCGACACCGGGGAGCTGTTTTTT.

In DNA, the CDR3 is TGTGCCAGCAGCTTAAATTACATGGGCCTGTATAATTCACCCCTCCACTTT. As protein: CASSLNYMGLYNSPLHF. The rearrangement joins TRBV7-8 to TRBJ1-6, with unresolved D. Germline assignment: CDR1 SGHVS and CDR2 FQNEAQ. V lost 2 bases, J lost 4 bases, and 15 bases lay in between. This CDR3 has 17 amino acids. Filled out from reference TRBV7-8 and TRBJ1-6, the complete variable domain reads GAGVSQSPRYKVAKRGQDVALRCDPISGHVSLFWYQQALGQGPEFLTYFQNEAQLDKSGLPSDRFFAERPEGSVSTLKIQRTQQEDSAVYLCASSLNYMGLYNSPLHFGNGTRLTVT.

The V gene is TRBV6-2 or TRBV6-3, the J gene TRBJ1-2; D is possibly TRBD1 (5 bases). The CDR3 is made up of 16 amino acids. The V gene lost 5 bases and the J gene lost 2 bases, with 18 bases spanning the gap. The germline V gene encodes CDR1 MNHEY and CDR2 SVGEGT. CDR3 residues: CASSPRRQNTNYGYTF. The CDR3, as DNA: TGTGCCAGCAGTCCCCGGAGACAGAATACAAACTATGGCTACACCTTC.

The chain joins TRBV7-9 to TRBJ2-1, with 9 positions matching TRBD2. Looked up from germline, CDR1 is SEHNR and CDR2 is FQNEAQ (reference sequence). Germline trimming cut 3 bases from V and 4 bases from J; bases unmatched to any gene: 7. The CDR3 totals 16 residues. CDR3 sequence (DNA): TGTGCCAGCAGCTTCGTCAAGACTAGCGGATACAATGAGCAGTTCTTC. It is translated as CASSFVKTSGYNEQFF.

The chain is built from TRBV5-1 and TRBJ1-1; tentatively, D is TRBD1 (5 bases). Germline V gene sequence: CDR1 SGHRS, CDR2 YFSETQ. The CDR3 totals 14 residues. V dropped 1 base and J dropped 7 bases, with 14 bases sitting between them. The CDR3 spells CASSLLSTGGEAFF. The CDR3 bases are TGCGCCAGCAGCTTGTTAAGTACAGGCGGTGAAGCTTTCTTT.

The chain joins TRBV7-2 to TRBJ2-7, with a weak D call TRBD2 (6 bases). V was shortened by 2 bases and J by 3 bases, with 17 bases between the two germline ends. Germline V gene data show CDR1 as SGHTA and CDR2 as FQGNSA. The CDR3 contains 16 residues. CDR3 in DNA: TGTGCCAGCAGCTTACCCCCGGGACTCCCGTGCTACGAGCAGTACTTC. It specifies CASSLPPGLPCYEQYF.

This chain joins TRBV5-1 and TRBJ2-3; D possibly corresponds to TRBD2 (6 bases). Germline CDR1 is SGHRS and CDR2 is YFSETQ. Deletions cut 0 bases from V and 5 bases from J, with 16 bases between. This CDR3 spans 16 amino acids. CDR3 residues: CASSLGVTSGLDTQYF. Written as DNA, the CDR3 is TGCGCCAGCAGCTTGGGGGTGACGAGCGGGCTAGATACGCAGTATTTT.

V gene TRBV11-2 combines with J gene TRBJ2-5; D may be TRBD1 (6 bases). The CDR3 consists of 13 residues. Germline CDR1 is SGHAT and CDR2 is FQNNGV. V was pared by 6 bases and J by 2 bases, with 10 bases between. The CDR3 sequence is CASRGQGQETQYF. DNA of the CDR3: TGTGCCAGCAGAGGGCAGGGGCAAGAGACCCAGTACTTC.

The rearrangement joins TRBV7-2 to TRBJ1-6, with D unresolved. The germline CDR1 and CDR2 sequences are SGHTA and FQGNSA. The V end was cut by 7 bases, the J end by 8 bases, with 12 bases between. CDR3 length equals 13 residues. The CDR3 region is CASTPDTYSPLHF. DNA of the CDR3: TGTGCCAGCACTCCCGACACGTATTCACCCCTCCACTTT.

J is TRBJ2-2 and V is TRBV6-4, with D possibly matching TRBD2 (6 bases). Trimming shortened V by 0 bases and J by 0 bases, and 14 bases separated the two germline ends. CDR3 length: 18 residues. Germline V gene sequence: CDR1 MRHNA, CDR2 SNTAGT. CDR3: CASSDSSGKYPNTGELFF. The CDR3 DNA is TGTGCCAGCAGTGACTCTAGCGGTAAGTACCCGAACACCGGGGAGCTGTTTTTT.

The V gene is TRBV14, the J gene TRBJ1-2; perhaps TRBD1 as D (6 bases). The germline V gene has CDR1 SGHDN and CDR2 FVKESK. The germline V and J ends were trimmed by 2 bases and 2 bases, with 9 bases remaining between them. The CDR3 has 14 amino acids. Here the CDR3 DNA reads TGTGCCAGCAGCCAACTCGACAGGAACTATGGCTACACCTTC. Protein: CASSQLDRNYGYTF. The whole variable domain, remainder taken from reference TRBV14 and TRBJ1-2, is EAGVTQFPSHSVIEKGQTVTLRCDPISGHDNLYWYRRVMGKEIKFLLHFVKESKQDESGMPNNRFLAERTGGTYSTLKVQPAELEDSGVYFCASSQLDRNYGYTFGSGTRLTVV.

This chain joins TRBV15 and TRBJ2-5; D may be TRBD2 (5 bases). This CDR3 has 13 amino acids. V lost 4 bases and J lost 7, with 13 bases in between. The germline V gene has CDR1 LNHNV and CDR2 YYDKDF (reference sequence). The CDR3 protein is CATSIGEEGTQYF. The CDR3 coding sequence is TGTGCCACCAGCATCGGGGAAGAAGGGACCCAGTACTTC.

The count of this clone is one. The chain couples TRBV5-1 to TRBJ1-3, with a possible D match to TRBD1 (6 bases). Germline V gene data show CDR1 as SGHRS and CDR2 as YFSETQ. V lost 0 bases to trimming and J lost 2 bases, with 9 bases between them. This CDR3 spans 15 amino acids. The CDR3 is CASSLDREAGNTIYF. The DNA of the CDR3 is TGCGCCAGCAGCTTGGACAGGGAAGCTGGAAACACCATATATTTT.

This clone appeared a single time. The gene calls are TRBV4-2 and TRBJ1-2, with 8 bases aligning to TRBD1. There are 14 residues in the CDR3. Per germline, CDR1 LGHNA and CDR2 YNFKEQ. V was pared by 4 bases and J by 7 bases, with 8 bases of the junction left unmatched. DNA of the CDR3: TGTGCCAGCAGCCCTGCATCAGGGGGCACTGGCTACACCTTC. Translated, it gives CASSPASGGTGYTF.

The rearrangement links TRBV6-5 to TRBJ2-1, with 8 positions matching TRBD1. V trimming: 6 bases; J trimming: 4 bases; junction bases outside the gene matches: 8. Per germline, CDR1 MNHEY and CDR2 SVGAGI. This CDR3 is 15 amino acids long. CDR3 DNA: TGTGCCAGCAGATTAACCCAGGGGGCATACAATGAGCAGTTCTTC. This translates into CASRLTQGAYNEQFF.

The genes are TRBV5-1 and TRBJ1-1; 8 bases are shared with TRBD1. CDR1 and CDR2 (germline): SGHRS, YFSETQ. This CDR3 is built from 18 residues. Germline trimming cut 1 base from V and 4 bases from J; bases unmatched to any gene: 15. The CDR3 region has the DNA TGCGCCAGCAGCTTGCAAGCGAGAAACAGGGGGAGCGCCACTGAAGCTTTCTTT. Translated: CASSLQARNRGSATEAFF. The variable domain in full, completed from reference TRBV5-1 and TRBJ1-1, reads KAGVTQTPRYLIKTRGQQVTLSCSPISGHRSVSWYQQTPGQGLQFLFEYFSETQRNKGNFPGRFSGRQFSNSRSEMNVSTLELGDSALYLCASSLQARNRGSATEAFFGQGTRLTVV.